Below, 2 T cell receptor beta chains from the same sample are listed, as sequenced in a study of T cell repertoires in cytomegalovirus infection. Antigen specificity for these receptors is unknown. TCRdb used MiXCR to reprocess the reads, holding one entry per CDR3 protein. This sample yields approximately 220,000 distinct CDR3 sequences, of which roughly 34% are seen a single time; around 64% belongs to the top ten. Material: CD8+ T cells from cultured PBMCs, obtained from culture after CMV antigen stimulation. The origin of the receptors is a human donor in good health (CMV status not recorded). Some clones in this sample may be carry-over from other donors' samples.

This chain links TRBV11-2 with TRBJ2-1; D might be TRBD2 (5 bases). CDR1 and CDR2 (germline): SGHAT, FQNNGV. V was cut by 8 bases and J by 8 bases, with 13 bases left in between. CDR3 size: 12 residues. CDR3 sequence: CASLAGSDEQFF. The DNA of the CDR3 is TGTGCCAGCCTAGCCGGGTCTGATGAGCAGTTCTTC.

The V gene is TRBV6-1, the J gene TRBJ2-1, with 10 nucleotides matching TRBD2. Germline-derived CDR1 and CDR2 are MNHNS and SASEGT. The CDR3 has 17 residues. J lost 3 bases, V lost 1 base, and 6 bases had no gene match. The CDR3 protein is CASSEGGLAGDYNEQFF. In nucleotides, the CDR3 is TGTGCCAGCAGTGAAGGGGGGCTAGCGGGGGACTACAATGAGCAGTTCTTC.